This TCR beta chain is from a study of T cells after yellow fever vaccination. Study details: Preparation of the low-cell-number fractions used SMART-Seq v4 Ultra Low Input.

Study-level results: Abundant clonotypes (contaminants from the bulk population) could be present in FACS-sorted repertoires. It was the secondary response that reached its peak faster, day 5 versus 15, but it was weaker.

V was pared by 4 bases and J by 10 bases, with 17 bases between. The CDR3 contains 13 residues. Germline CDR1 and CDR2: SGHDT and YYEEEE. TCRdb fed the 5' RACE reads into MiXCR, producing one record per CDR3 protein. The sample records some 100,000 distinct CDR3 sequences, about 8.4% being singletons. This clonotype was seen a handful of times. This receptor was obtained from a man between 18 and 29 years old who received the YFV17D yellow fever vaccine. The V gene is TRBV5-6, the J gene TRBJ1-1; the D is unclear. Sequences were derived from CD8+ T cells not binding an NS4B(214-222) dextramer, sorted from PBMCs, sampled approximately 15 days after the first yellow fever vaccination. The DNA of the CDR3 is TGTGCCAGCAGCCAGCATAACGGTGTCGGAGCTTTCTTT. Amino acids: CASSQHNGVGAFF.